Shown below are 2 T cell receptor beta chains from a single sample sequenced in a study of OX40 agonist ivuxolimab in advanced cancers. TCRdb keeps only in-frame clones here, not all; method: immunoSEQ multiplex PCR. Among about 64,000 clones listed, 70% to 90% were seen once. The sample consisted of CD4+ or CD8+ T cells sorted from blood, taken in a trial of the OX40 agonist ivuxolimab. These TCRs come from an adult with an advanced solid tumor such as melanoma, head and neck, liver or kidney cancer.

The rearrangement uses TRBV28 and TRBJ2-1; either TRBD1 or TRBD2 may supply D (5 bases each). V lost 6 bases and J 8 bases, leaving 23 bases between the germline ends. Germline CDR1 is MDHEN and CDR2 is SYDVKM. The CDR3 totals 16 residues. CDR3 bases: TGTGCCAGCAGCCCTCGAGGGGAAGTCGCCTCGGATGAGCAGTTCTTC. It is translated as CASSPRGEVASDEQFF.

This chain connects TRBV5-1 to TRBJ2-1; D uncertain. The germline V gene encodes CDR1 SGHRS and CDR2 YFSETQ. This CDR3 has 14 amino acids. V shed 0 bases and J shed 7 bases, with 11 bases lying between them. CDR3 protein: CASSLELVTNEQFF. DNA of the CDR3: TGCGCCAGCAGCTTGGAATTAGTGACTAATGAGCAGTTCTTC.